Following are 19 T cell receptor beta chains from one sample sequenced in a study of shared clonotypes between healthy human individuals (dated by TCRdb to 2020 to 2022). Library preparation was by the immunoSEQ multiplex PCR assay. Held by TCRdb, this immuneACCESS table contains in-frame sequences only and omits some clones. Under half of the omission traces to an unresolved V gene where checked; the cause of the rest is unknown. This sample has over 1.4 million clones in its table, and roughly 95% of those were observed once. Clones ranked in the top ten supply 1.2% of the sample. What was sequenced was naive CD4+ T cells sorted from blood. Reading the label with the study, this specimen's cell subset or site is: CD45RA+ positively selected. Receptor source: a man aged 25-40 years in good health.

This chain joins TRBV7-9 and TRBJ2-7, with TRBD1 identical over 7 bases. Per germline, CDR1 SEHNR and CDR2 FQNEAQ (reference sequence). CDR3 size: 17 residues. V dropped 2 bases and J dropped 2; count of bases not matched to a gene: 12. The CDR3 DNA sequence: TGTGCCAGCAGCTTATTACGGAACAGGGGCCCAACCTACGAGCAGTACTTC. Translating gives CASSLLRNRGPTYEQYF. The full variable domain, in which reference TRBV7-9 and TRBJ2-7 provide the parts outside the CDR3, is DTGVSQNPRHKITKRGQNVTFRCDPISEHNRLYWYRQTLGQGPEFLTYFQNEAQLEKSRLLSDRFSAERPKGSFSTLEIQRTEQGDSAMYLCASSLLRNRGPTYEQYFGPGTRLTVT.

The table lists this clone with a few counts. The V gene is TRBV5-1, the J gene TRBJ1-1; 7 positions match TRBD1. The V gene's germline CDR1 is SGHRS and CDR2 YFSETQ. The CDR3 contains 15 residues. The V gene end was trimmed by 2 bases and the J gene end by 4 bases; junction bases not matched to a gene: 8. The DNA for the CDR3 is TGCGCCAGCAGCTTCCCCCGACAGGGTGGCACTGAAGCTTTCTTT. This sequence encodes CASSFPRQGGTEAFF.

This chain uses TRBV28 with TRBJ2-7; 8 bases fit TRBD1. The CDR3 runs to 15 residues. The germline gives CDR1 MDHEN, CDR2 SYDVKM. V gave up 6 bases and J gave up 3 bases; unmatched junction bases: 10. The CDR3 sequence is CASSTPDRAGYEQYF. CDR3 bases: TGTGCCAGCAGCACCCCGGACAGGGCGGGCTACGAGCAGTACTTC.

V is TRBV4-1 and J is TRBJ2-1, with D uncertain. The germline V and J ends were trimmed by 1 base and 2 bases, with 12 bases remaining between them. The CDR3 totals 16 residues. Germline loops: CDR1 MGHRA, CDR2 YSYEKL. CDR3 nucleotide sequence: TGCGCCAGCAGCCAAGTTGGTAAGACCCCCTACAATGAGCAGTTCTTC. Protein product: CASSQVGKTPYNEQFF.

Regarding this clone: Distinct nucleotide sequences in the sample also encode this CDR3. The chain carries TRBV6-6 and TRBJ2-7, with 10 bases fitting TRBD1. CDR1 and CDR2 (germline): MNHNY, SVGAGI (reference sequence). This CDR3 is 14 amino acids long. After removal of 6 bases from V and 1 base from J, the junction contained 3 bases not matched to a gene. The CDR3 DNA reads TGTGCCAGCAGCCGGGACAGGGGATCCTACGAGCAGTACTTC. It codes for CASSRDRGSYEQYF.

This chain uses TRBV4-3 with TRBJ2-7; 11 bases match TRBD2. CDR3 size: 17 residues. CDR1 is LGHNA, CDR2 YSLEER, per germline. Losses at the gene ends were 1 base for V and 3 bases for J; bases not matched to a gene: 8. In DNA form, the CDR3 reads TGCGCCAGCAGCCAAGGCCCTACTACTAGCGGGGGCTACGAGCAGTACTTC. This gives the protein CASSQGPTTSGGYEQYF.

This chain links TRBV5-1 with TRBJ2-5; 7 nucleotides agree with TRBD1. This CDR3 contains 15 residues. V lost 0 bases and J lost 2; bases outside the gene matches: 4. CDR1 SGHRS and CDR2 YFSETQ come from the germline V gene. As DNA, the CDR3 is TGCGCCAGCAGCTTGGGGACAGGTTCTCAAGAGACCCAGTACTTC. Protein sequence: CASSLGTGSQETQYF.

As regards this clone: Other DNA sequences in the sample encode the same CDR3. This rearrangement joins TRBV5-4 to TRBJ2-6, with D tentatively TRBD1 or TRBD2 (5 bases each). The V end was cut by 4 bases, the J end by 4 bases, with 12 bases between. Germline V CDR1 and CDR2: SGHNT, YYREEE (reference sequence). The CDR3 has 15 residues. The CDR3, as DNA: TGTGCCAGCAGCCTGAGGGGTTCCGGGGCCAACGTCCTGACTTTC. Its protein product is CASSLRGSGANVLTF.

Comment on this clone: In the same sample, other DNA sequences code for this CDR3. This chain connects TRBV5-1 to TRBJ2-2; D may be TRBD1 or TRBD2 (5 bases each). The ends were cut back, 1 base at V and 4 bases at J, with 17 bases in the middle. The CDR3 has 17 residues. Germline CDR1 reads SGHRS; CDR2 reads YFSETQ. CDR3 loop: CASSLTAGRGGTGELFF. CDR3 nucleotide sequence: TGCGCCAGCAGCTTGACGGCCGGCCGTGGGGGCACCGGGGAGCTGTTTTTT.

The chain has TRBV30 and TRBJ2-7; 10 nucleotides agree with TRBD1. From germline, CDR1 is GTSNPN and CDR2 SVGIG (reference sequence). With 3 bases clipped from V and 7 bases from J, the junction kept 12 bases outside the gene matches. The CDR3 sequence is 15 residues long. CDR3: CAWRPDRGRREEQYF. Here the CDR3 DNA reads TGTGCCTGGAGGCCCGACAGGGGGCGACGGGAAGAGCAGTACTTC. Supplemented by reference TRBV30 and TRBJ2-7, the full variable domain reads SQTIHQWPATLVQPVGSPLSLECTVEGTSNPNLYWYRQAAGRGLQLLFYSVGIGQISSEVPQNLSASRPQDRQFILSSKKLLLSDSGFYLCAWRPDRGRREEQYFGPGTRLTVT.

The rearrangement uses TRBV5-1 and TRBJ2-7; 12 nucleotides agree with TRBD2. This CDR3 region has 16 residues. Germline CDR1 is SGHRS and CDR2 is YFSETQ. Trimming at V came to 3 bases and at J to 3 bases, leaving 7 bases not matched to a gene. CDR3 bases: TGCGCCAGCAGCTCGGGAACTAGCGGGAGGTACTACGAGCAGTACTTC. It specifies CASSSGTSGRYYEQYF.

This rearrangement joins TRBV4-2 to TRBJ1-2; the D is unclear. CDR3 length equals 14 residues. With 4 bases removed from V and 3 bases from J, the gap between germline ends came to 12 bases. In germline, CDR1 is LGHNA, CDR2 YNFKEQ. CDR3: CASSPRAGDYGYTF. CDR3 in DNA: TGTGCCAGCAGCCCCCGGGCAGGAGACTATGGCTACACCTTC.

About this clone itself: A read error may produce the germline difference seen at one junction end. This sequence joins TRBV5-8 and TRBJ1-2; D possibly corresponds to TRBD1 (5 bases). This CDR3 comprises 12 residues. From germline, CDR1 is SGHTS and CDR2 YDEGEE. The CDR3: CASSSGLSGPYF. For the CDR3, the DNA is TGTGCCAGCAGCTCTGGGCTCTCGGGACCATACTTC. The variable domain in full, with the rest retrieved from reference TRBV5-8 and TRBJ1-2, is EAGVTQSPTHLIKTRGQQATLRCSPISGHTSVYWYQQALGLGLQFLLWYDEGEERNRGNFPPRFSGRQFPNYSSELNVNALELEDSALYLCASSSGLSGPYFGSGTRLTVV.

The V gene is TRBV6-1, the J gene TRBJ1-5; the match to TRBD1 covers 9 bases. The germline CDR1 and CDR2 sequences are MNHNS and SASEGT. With 4 bases clipped from V and 0 bases from J, the junction kept 4 bases outside the gene matches. There are 16 residues in the CDR3. The CDR3 coding sequence is TGTGCCAGCAGTGTGACAGGGGGTTATAGCAATCAGCCCCAGCATTTT. Translation gives CASSVTGGYSNQPQHF.

The chain has TRBV2 and TRBJ2-1, with TRBD1 matching 12 bases. This CDR3 is built from 19 residues. V dropped 2 bases and J dropped 6; count of bases not matched to a gene: 14. Germline V gives CDR1 SNHLY, CDR2 FYNNEI. This chain's CDR3 is CASSEFSGLGQGARNEQFF. In DNA form, the CDR3 reads TGTGCCAGCAGTGAATTTAGCGGTCTGGGACAGGGGGCTCGCAATGAGCAGTTCTTC.

The chain is built from TRBV5-5 and TRBJ2-2; D is unresolved. CDR1 SGHKS and CDR2 YYEKEE come from the germline V gene (reference sequence). Between the trimmed V and J ends, which lost 0 bases and 6 bases, there was a span of 9 bases. This CDR3 comprises 14 residues. In nucleotides, the CDR3 is TGTGCCAGCAGCTTGGGACCCTCGTCCGGGGAGCTGTTTTTT. Amino acid sequence: CASSLGPSSGELFF.

This clone was observed a single time. The V gene is TRBV15, the J gene TRBJ2-2; weak D call: TRBD2 (5 bases). The CDR3 length is 13 residues. V gave up 1 base and J gave up 9 bases, with 9 bases separating them. The germline gives CDR1 LNHNV, CDR2 YYDKDF (reference sequence). CDR3 DNA sequence: TGTGCCACCAGCAGAGGAGGGTATCGGGAGCTGTTTTTT. It encodes CATSRGGYRELFF.

This clone appeared a single time. The chain employs TRBV7-6 and TRBJ2-2; 9 nucleotides align to TRBD2. The CDR3 spans 16 residues. The germline V gene encodes CDR1 SGHVS and CDR2 FNYEAQ. J was trimmed by 6 bases and V by 5 bases; bases with no gene match: 10. CDR3 nucleotides: TGTGCCAGCAGCGCCTATAGCGGGAGAATTCCCGGGGAGCTGTTTTTT. Its translation is CASSAYSGRIPGELFF.

The V call is TRBV19, the J call TRBJ2-1; TRBD2 might be the D (5 bases). Trimming stripped 4 bases from V and 5 bases from J, with 12 bases between. The CDR3 has 14 amino acids. From germline, CDR1 is LNHDA and CDR2 SQIVND (reference sequence). CDR3 in DNA: TGTGCCAGTAGTACCCAAACTAGAAACAATGAGCAGTTCTTC. This sequence encodes CASSTQTRNNEQFF.